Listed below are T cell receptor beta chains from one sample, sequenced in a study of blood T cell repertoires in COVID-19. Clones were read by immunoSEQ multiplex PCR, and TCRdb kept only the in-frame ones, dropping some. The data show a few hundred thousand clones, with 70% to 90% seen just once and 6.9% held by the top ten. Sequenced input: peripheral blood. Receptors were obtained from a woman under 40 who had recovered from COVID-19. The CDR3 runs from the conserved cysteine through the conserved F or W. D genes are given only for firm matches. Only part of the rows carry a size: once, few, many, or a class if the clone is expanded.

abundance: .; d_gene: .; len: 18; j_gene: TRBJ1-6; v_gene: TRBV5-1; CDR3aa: CASSLATGRSSYNSPLHF; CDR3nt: TGCGCCAGCAGCTTGGCCACGGGAAGGAGCTCCTATAATTCACCCCTCCACTTT
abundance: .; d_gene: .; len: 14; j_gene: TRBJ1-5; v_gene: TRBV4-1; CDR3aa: CASSVQQGNQPQHF; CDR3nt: TGCGCCAGCAGCGTCCAACAGGGAAATCAGCCCCAGCATTTT
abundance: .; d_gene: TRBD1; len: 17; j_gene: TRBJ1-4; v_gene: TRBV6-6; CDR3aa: CASSLRGPSATNEKLFF; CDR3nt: TGTGCCAGCAGTCTCAGGGGGCCTAGTGCAACTAATGAAAAACTGTTTTTT
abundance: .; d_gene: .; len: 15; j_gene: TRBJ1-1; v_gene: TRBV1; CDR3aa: CTSSLFRGKNTEAFF; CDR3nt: TGCACCAGCAGCCTTTTCCGGGGGAAGAACACTGAAGCTTTCTTT
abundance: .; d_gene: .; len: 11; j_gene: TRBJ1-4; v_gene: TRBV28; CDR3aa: CASINREKLFF; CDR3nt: TGTGCCAGTATAAACAGGGAAAAACTGTTTTTT
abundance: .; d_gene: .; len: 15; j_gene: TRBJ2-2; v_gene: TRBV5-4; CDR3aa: CASSLGRANTGELFF; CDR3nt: TGTGCCAGCAGCTTGGGGCGGGCGAACACCGGGGAGCTGTTTTTT
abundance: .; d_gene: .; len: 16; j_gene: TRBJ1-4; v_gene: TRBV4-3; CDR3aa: CASSQGTQRDNEKLFF; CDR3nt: TGCGCCAGCAGCCAAGGAACACAGAGAGATAATGAAAAACTGTTTTTT
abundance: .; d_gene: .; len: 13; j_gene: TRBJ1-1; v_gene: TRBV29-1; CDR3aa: CSSRIQGNTEAFF; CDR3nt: TGCAGCTCTCGGATACAGGGGAACACTGAAGCTTTCTTT
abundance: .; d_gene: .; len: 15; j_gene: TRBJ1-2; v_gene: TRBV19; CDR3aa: CASTLDRAVNYGYTF; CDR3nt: TGTGCCAGCACCCTGGACAGAGCAGTTAACTATGGCTACACCTTC
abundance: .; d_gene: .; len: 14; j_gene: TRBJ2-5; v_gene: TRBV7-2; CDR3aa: CASLLIGREETQYF; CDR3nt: TGTGCCAGCTTATTAATCGGCAGGGAAGAGACCCAGTACTTC
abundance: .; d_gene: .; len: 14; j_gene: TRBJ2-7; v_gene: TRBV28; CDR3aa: CASSLAGSGYEQYF; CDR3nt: TGTGCCAGCAGTTTGGCCGGGAGCGGCTACGAGCAGTACTTC
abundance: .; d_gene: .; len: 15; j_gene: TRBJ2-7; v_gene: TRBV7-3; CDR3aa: CASSLSGQGVYEQYF; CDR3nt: TGTGCCAGCAGCTTAAGCGGCCAAGGGGTCTACGAGCAGTACTTC
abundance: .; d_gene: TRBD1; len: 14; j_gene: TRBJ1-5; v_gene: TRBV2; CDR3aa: CASRLTGLNQPQHF; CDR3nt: TGTGCCAGCAGACTGACAGGGCTAAATCAGCCCCAGCATTTT
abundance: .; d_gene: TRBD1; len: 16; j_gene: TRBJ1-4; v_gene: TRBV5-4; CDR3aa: CASSSYSTGGNEKLFF; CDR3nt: TGTGCCAGCAGCTCCTACAGCACAGGGGGTAATGAAAAACTGTTTTTT
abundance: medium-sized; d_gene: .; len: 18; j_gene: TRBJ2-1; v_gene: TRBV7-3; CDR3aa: CASSVGLFGGGSGNEQFF; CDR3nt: TGTGCCAGCAGTGTAGGGTTGTTTGGGGGAGGTTCGGGCAATGAGCAGTTCTTC
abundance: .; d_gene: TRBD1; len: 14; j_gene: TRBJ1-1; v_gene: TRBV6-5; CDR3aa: CASSRDRGGTEAFF; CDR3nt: TGTGCCAGCAGTCGGGACAGGGGTGGCACTGAAGCTTTCTTT
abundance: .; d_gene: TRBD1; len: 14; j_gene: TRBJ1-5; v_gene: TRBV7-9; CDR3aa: CASSPDRGGQPQHF; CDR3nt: TGTGCCAGCAGCCCGGACAGGGGTGGGCAGCCCCAGCATTTT
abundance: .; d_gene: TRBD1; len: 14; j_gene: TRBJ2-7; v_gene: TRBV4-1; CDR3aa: CASSLTGPPYEQYF; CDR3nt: TGCGCCAGCAGCCTGACAGGGCCTCCCTACGAGCAGTACTTC
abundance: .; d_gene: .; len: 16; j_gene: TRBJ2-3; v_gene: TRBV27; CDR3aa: CASSLFVQSSTDTQYF; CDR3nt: TGTGCCAGCAGTTTATTCGTACAGTCTAGCACAGATACGCAGTATTTT
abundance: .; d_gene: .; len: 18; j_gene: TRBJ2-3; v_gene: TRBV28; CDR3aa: CASTGVPGDPSPLDTQYF; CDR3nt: TGTGCCAGCACTGGGGTACCAGGGGATCCGTCACCTTTAGATACGCAGTATTTT
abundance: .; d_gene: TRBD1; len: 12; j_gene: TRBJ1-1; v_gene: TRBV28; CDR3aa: CATQGGNTEAFF; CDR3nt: TGTGCCACACAGGGGGGGAACACTGAAGCTTTCTTT
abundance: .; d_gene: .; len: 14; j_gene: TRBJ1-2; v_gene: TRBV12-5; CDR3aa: CASGLATDPGGYTF; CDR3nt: TGTGCTAGTGGTTTGGCTACGGACCCGGGGGGCTACACCTTC